The next 14 T cell receptor beta chains were all read from a single sample in a study of blood T cell repertoires in COVID-19. The protocol was immunoSEQ multiplex PCR, while the TCRdb copy is restricted to in-frame clones and leaves out a portion. The sample consists of 300,000 to 350,000 clones, 70% to 90% of them appearing once. The sample comprised peripheral blood. These receptors were collected from a woman under 40 with COVID-19, enrolled during active disease.

The chain combines TRBV5-4 with TRBJ2-2; 8 positions match TRBD1. The junction had 2 bases not matched to a gene; V was cut back by 0 bases and J by 7 bases. The CDR3 sequence is 14 residues long. CDR1 is SGHNT and CDR2 is YYREEE in the germline V gene (reference sequence). The CDR3, as DNA: TGTGCCAGCAGCTTGGGTGGGACAGGCGGGGAGCTGTTTTTT. Translating it yields CASSLGGTGGELFF.

The chain couples TRBV28 to TRBJ1-2; perhaps TRBD1 as D (5 bases). V lost 4 bases to trimming and J lost 4 bases, with 13 bases between them. The CDR3 sequence is 14 residues long. Germline loops: CDR1 MDHEN, CDR2 SYDVKM. The CDR3 here is CASSSTGPLYGYTF. Written as DNA, the CDR3 is TGTGCCAGCAGTTCTACAGGTCCCCTCTATGGCTACACCTTC.

This clone was detected once. The genes are TRBV5-4 and TRBJ2-1; TRBD2 aligns across 10 bases. CDR3 length equals 14 residues. V shed 4 bases and J 2 bases; nucleotides not matched to a gene: 0. In germline, CDR1 is SGHNT, CDR2 YYREEE (reference sequence). DNA for the CDR3: TGTGCCAGCAGCAGCGGGGGGGCCTACAATGAGCAGTTCTTC. Its translation: CASSSGGAYNEQFF. The full variable domain, its missing parts supplied by reference TRBV5-4 and TRBJ2-1, is ETGVTQSPTHLIKTRGQQVTLRCSSQSGHNTVSWYQQALGQGPQFIFQYYREEENGRGNFPPRFSGLQFPNYSSELNVNALELDDSALYLCASSSGGAYNEQFFGPGTRLTVL.

The J gene is TRBJ1-2, the V gene TRBV7-8, with D uncertain. Trimming left V 0 bases short and J 3 bases short, with 11 bases between. The CDR3 is 15 amino acids. CDR1 is SGHVS, CDR2 FQNEAQ, per germline. DNA for the CDR3: TGTGCCAGCAGCTTAGCCGCTTTCCGGGACTATGGCTACACCTTC. Protein sequence: CASSLAAFRDYGYTF.

This clone occurred once. V and J are TRBV9 and TRBJ2-3; D is uncertain. This CDR3 comprises 12 residues. From germline, CDR1 is SGDLS and CDR2 YYNGEE. V lost 4 bases and J lost 2, with 5 bases in between. The CDR3: CASSSFTDTQYF. Here the CDR3 DNA reads TGTGCCAGCAGCTCATTCACAGATACGCAGTATTTT.

This chain uses TRBV15 with TRBJ2-4; the D gene is possibly TRBD1 (6 bases). Germline CDR1 reads LNHNV; CDR2 reads YYDKDF (reference sequence). The CDR3 loop spans 15 amino acids. The V and J ends lost 4 bases and 0 bases respectively, with 10 bases between them. For the CDR3, the DNA is TGTGCCACCAGCAAGACAGGAGTAGCCAAAAACATTCAGTACTTC. Its protein product is CATSKTGVAKNIQYF.

V gene TRBV27 combines with J gene TRBJ1-3, with 7 nucleotides matching TRBD1. Germline CDR1 is MNHEY and CDR2 is SMNVEV (reference sequence). The CDR3 runs to 15 residues. Germline trimming cut 7 bases from V and 3 bases from J; bases unmatched to any gene: 9. CDR3 region: CASKSEGAGGNTIYF. CDR3 nucleotides: TGTGCCAGCAAATCTGAGGGGGCGGGTGGAAACACCATATATTTT.

This clone was counted only a few times. This chain links TRBV13 with TRBJ2-1; 11 bases line up with TRBD2. This CDR3 spans 16 amino acids. Germline V lookup: CDR1 PRHDT, CDR2 FYEKMQ (reference sequence). The trim removed 2 bases at V and 7 bases at J, leaving 7 bases unmatched. Here the CDR3 DNA reads TGTGCCAGCAGCTTAAGGGTTAGCGGGGGGGCTAATGAGCAGTTCTTC. This encodes CASSLRVSGGANEQFF.

The chain employs TRBV29-1 and TRBJ2-7; TRBD1 is a possible D gene (6 bases). Germline V gene lookup returns CDR1 SQVTM and CDR2 ANQGSEA. The CDR3 consists of 13 residues. V lost 7 bases and J 4 bases, leaving 17 bases between the germline ends. The CDR3 DNA reads TGCAGCGCTGTAGCAGGGGTCGGGTACGAGCAGTACTTC. Encoded protein: CSAVAGVGYEQYF.

The chain couples TRBV6-5 to TRBJ1-1; 8 bases map to TRBD1. The V gene's germline CDR1 is MNHEY and CDR2 SVGAGI. V trimming: 4 bases; J trimming: 4 bases; junction bases outside the gene matches: 5. The CDR3 spans 14 residues. The CDR3 region has the DNA TGTGCCAGCAGTTGGGGACAGGAGGGCACTGAAGCTTTCTTT. It yields the protein CASSWGQEGTEAFF.

The V gene is TRBV6-2 or TRBV6-3, the J gene TRBJ2-7; weak D call: TRBD1 (6 bases). The germline V gene encodes CDR1 MNHEY and CDR2 SVGEGT. Trimming stripped 6 bases from V and 0 bases from J, with 21 bases between. The CDR3 contains 17 residues. CDR3 residues: CASSPALGRGSSYEQYF. DNA of the CDR3: TGTGCCAGCAGCCCTGCTTTGGGCAGGGGAAGCTCCTACGAGCAGTACTTC.

The gene calls are TRBV30 and TRBJ1-1; unclear D gene. Germline V gene lookup returns CDR1 GTSNPN and CDR2 SVGIG (reference sequence). Trimming cost V 0 bases and J 3 bases, with 8 bases left between them. The CDR3 runs 13 residues. The CDR3 sequence: CAWSVLGDTEAFF. DNA of the CDR3: TGTGCCTGGAGTGTACTCGGGGACACTGAAGCTTTCTTT.

The rearrangement joins TRBV28 to TRBJ1-2; D is possibly TRBD1 (6 bases). The germline V and J ends were trimmed by 2 bases and 0 bases, with 13 bases remaining between them. Germline assignment: CDR1 MDHEN and CDR2 SYDVKM. The CDR3 spans 16 residues. The CDR3 nucleotides are TGTGCCAGCAGTTTACCAGGGGAAAACGCTAACTATGGCTACACCTTC. Translation gives CASSLPGENANYGYTF.

The rearrangement joins TRBV5-6 to TRBJ2-5, with D possibly TRBD1 on 5 matching bases. Germline V gene sequence: CDR1 SGHDT, CDR2 YYEEEE. The CDR3 runs to 14 residues. V dropped 1 base and J dropped 4 bases, with 11 bases sitting between them. In DNA form, the CDR3 reads TGTGCCAGCAGCTTGTGGGGCTCATCAGAGACCCAGTACTTC. This encodes CASSLWGSSETQYF.